The 26 T cell receptor beta chains listed next were all sequenced from one sample in a study of shared clonotypes between healthy human individuals. The repertoire was sequenced with immunoSEQ multiplex PCR; TCRdb's copy has only in-frame clones and lacks some. In the table there are approximately 2.5 million clones, roughly 92% of which are singletons. The sample taken for sequencing was naive CD4+ T cells sorted from blood. As for subset: CD45RA+ positively selected. The receptor set was obtained from a young man in good health.

CDR3 sequence: CASSYSIQAGHGYTF. The CDR3 coding sequence is TGTGCCAGCAGTTACTCAATCCAGGCGGGGCATGGCTACACCTTC. The V and J genes are TRBV6-5 and TRBJ1-2; D is possibly TRBD1 (5 bases). This CDR3 region has 15 residues. Trimming removed 0 bases at V and 6 bases at J, with 14 bases between. CDR1 MNHEY and CDR2 SVGAGI come from the germline V gene.

The CDR3 DNA sequence: TGTGCCAGCAGCTTAAAATGGGGCACTGAAGCTTTCTTT. Its protein is CASSLKWGTEAFF. The chain joins TRBV7-9 to TRBJ1-1, with D uncertain. CDR3 length: 13 amino acids. Germline V CDR1 and CDR2: SEHNR, FQNEAQ (reference sequence). V lost 2 bases to trimming and J lost 4 bases, with 8 bases between them.

The V and J genes are TRBV4-3 and TRBJ2-7; no definite D call. The CDR3 is made up of 13 amino acids. The germline V gene has CDR1 LGHNA and CDR2 YSLEER. The V gene lost 0 bases and the J gene lost 0 bases, with 3 bases spanning the gap. CDR3 amino acids: CASSQELSYEQYF. For the CDR3, the DNA is TGCGCCAGCAGCCAAGAGCTCTCCTACGAGCAGTACTTC.

The rearrangement links TRBV6-5 to TRBJ1-4; D is undetermined. Germline CDR1 reads MNHEY; CDR2 reads SVGAGI. This CDR3 has 14 residues. V lost 2 bases and J 5 bases, leaving 9 bases between the germline ends. CDR3 DNA: TGTGCCAGCAGTTACGGGCCGAAGAATGAAAAACTGTTTTTT. Its translation is CASSYGPKNEKLFF.

This clone was observed once. The rearrangement joins TRBV10-3 to TRBJ2-7; 10 nucleotides align to TRBD2. With V trimmed by 6 bases and J by 3 bases, 8 bases remained unmatched. Germline V gene data show CDR1 as ENHRY and CDR2 as SYGVKD. The CDR3 totals 15 residues. The CDR3 loop reads CAIRAGTSDFYEQYF. DNA of the CDR3: TGTGCCATCAGAGCCGGGACTAGCGACTTCTACGAGCAGTACTTC.

The chain couples TRBV5-5 to TRBJ1-6; no definite D call. Germline V gives CDR1 SGHKS, CDR2 YYEKEE (reference sequence). V was cut by 3 bases and J by 5 bases, with 6 bases left in between. The length of the CDR3 is 13 residues. The CDR3 nucleotides read TGTGCCAGCAGCTGGACGGATAATTCACCCCTCCACTTT. Translating it yields CASSWTDNSPLHF.

In regard to this clone: The same CDR3 can be traced to other DNA sequences in this sample. The chain combines TRBV19 with TRBJ2-2; either TRBD1 or TRBD2 may fit D (5 bases each). The V end was cut by 3 bases, the J end by 2 bases, with 7 bases between. The CDR3 is 14 residues long. Germline values: CDR1 LNHDA, CDR2 SQIVND (reference sequence). This CDR3 reads CASSMGRNTGELFF. CDR3 DNA: TGTGCCAGTAGTATGGGACGAAACACCGGGGAGCTGTTTTTT.

On this clone: The identical CDR3 is also encoded by other nucleotide sequences in the sample. The rearrangement joins TRBV5-4 to TRBJ2-2; 7 nucleotides align to TRBD2. Germline V lookup: CDR1 SGHNT, CDR2 YYREEE (reference sequence). This CDR3 region has 15 residues. V was clipped by 3 bases and J by 0 bases; unmatched bases: 2. CDR3 sequence (DNA): TGTGCCAGCAGCTCCGGGACTACGAACACCGGGGAGCTGTTTTTT. Its translation is CASSSGTTNTGELFF.

This clone was counted a single time. The V gene is TRBV5-1, the J gene TRBJ1-5; possible D gene TRBD1, 6 bases. The V end lost 4 bases, the J end lost 4 bases, and 12 bases lay between the germline ends. Per germline, CDR1 SGHRS and CDR2 YFSETQ. CDR3 length: 14 amino acids. Here the CDR3 reads CASSLTGKNQPQHF. As DNA, the CDR3 is TGCGCCAGCAGCCTCACAGGGAAGAATCAGCCCCAGCATTTT.

This clone was detected once. J is TRBJ2-1 and V is TRBV10-3; possible D gene TRBD1, 6 bases. V shed 6 bases and J shed 8 bases, with 8 bases lying between them. Germline values: CDR1 ENHRY, CDR2 SYGVKD. This CDR3 region has 11 residues. Written as DNA, the CDR3 is TGTGCCATCAGGGGGGCTGATGAGCAGTTCTTC. It translates to CAIRGADEQFF.

The chain joins TRBV5-1 to TRBJ2-6; maybe TRBD1 (5 bases). Germline V lookup: CDR1 SGHRS, CDR2 YFSETQ. V was cut by 4 bases and J by 4 bases, with 15 bases left in between. The CDR3 is made up of 16 amino acids. CDR3 in amino acids: CASSLPGLSGANVLTF. The DNA of the CDR3 is TGCGCCAGCAGCCTCCCAGGGTTGTCCGGGGCCAACGTCCTGACTTTC.

The rearrangement links TRBV6-6 to TRBJ1-2; TRBD1 matches 10 bases. The germline gives CDR1 MNHNY, CDR2 SVGAGI (reference sequence). J lost 3 bases, V lost 8 bases, and 9 bases had no gene match. The CDR3 covers 15 residues. CDR3 region: CASSDRGDVDYGYTF. DNA for the CDR3: TGTGCCAGCTCGGACAGGGGGGATGTTGACTATGGCTACACCTTC.

The chain uses TRBV5-1 and TRBJ1-4; D remains ambiguous. The germline V gene has CDR1 SGHRS and CDR2 YFSETQ. Trimming cost V 0 bases and J 7 bases, with 16 bases left between them. This CDR3 has 16 amino acids. In nucleotides, the CDR3 is TGCGCCAGCAGCTTGGGGTACGCCCAGAAGGGTGAAAAACTGTTTTTT. As protein: CASSLGYAQKGEKLFF.

This chain links TRBV7-9 with TRBJ2-7; D might be TRBD1 (6 bases). Germline-derived CDR1 and CDR2 are SEHNR and FQNEAQ (reference sequence). The CDR3 covers 17 residues. Trimming pared 5 bases from V and 2 bases from J, leaving 22 bases between. CDR3 bases: TGTGCCAGCAGCCATCCCGACAGGCTCTCTGATCCCTACGAGCAGTACTTC. Translating gives CASSHPDRLSDPYEQYF.

The chain is built from TRBV5-6 and TRBJ2-6; possible D gene TRBD1, 5 bases. V lost 3 bases and J 0 bases, leaving 13 bases between the germline ends. CDR1 and CDR2 (germline): SGHDT, YYEEEE. The CDR3 extends over 17 amino acids. Written as DNA, the CDR3 is TGTGCCAGCAGCTCTCACAGGATCCTCTCTGGGGCCAACGTCCTGACTTTC. This translates into CASSSHRILSGANVLTF.

This sequence joins TRBV2 and TRBJ2-2; TRBD2 is a possible D gene (6 bases). V dropped 4 bases and J dropped 4 bases, with 10 bases sitting between them. CDR3 length: 14 amino acids. Germline CDR1 is SNHLY and CDR2 is FYNNEI. The CDR3 region is CASSGRDGTGELFF. The CDR3 nucleotides are TGTGCCAGCAGTGGGAGGGACGGCACCGGGGAGCTGTTTTTT.

This rearrangement joins TRBV4-1 to TRBJ2-2; perhaps TRBD1 as D (6 bases). Per the germline V gene, CDR1 is MGHRA and CDR2 is YSYEKL. Trimming removed 2 bases at V and 5 bases at J, with 12 bases between. The CDR3 covers 15 residues. The CDR3: CASSQMTGITGELFF. CDR3 sequence (DNA): TGCGCCAGCAGCCAAATGACAGGCATAACCGGGGAGCTGTTTTTT.

This clone has only a few counts. J is TRBJ1-2 and V is TRBV30, with TRBD1 as a possible D gene (6 bases). The CDR3 is 13 amino acids. The germline CDR1 and CDR2 sequences are GTSNPN and SVGIG (reference sequence). V was shortened by 5 bases and J by 4 bases, with 14 bases between the two germline ends. The CDR3 DNA follows: TGTGCCTGGCCCAAAGGGGGTGGCTATGGCTACACCTTC. Protein: CAWPKGGGYGYTF. The whole variable domain, filled in from reference TRBV30 and TRBJ1-2, reads SQTIHQWPATLVQPVGSPLSLECTVEGTSNPNLYWYRQAAGRGLQLLFYSVGIGQISSEVPQNLSASRPQDRQFILSSKKLLLSDSGFYLCAWPKGGGYGYTFGSGTRLTVV.

For this clone: At one of its ends the junction is not consistent with the germline gene, which may arise from a read error. The V call is TRBV7-7, the J call TRBJ2-2, with no clear D. Looked up from germline, CDR1 is SSHAT and CDR2 is FNYEAQ (reference sequence). The CDR3 sequence is 15 residues long. Here the CDR3 DNA reads TGTGCTAGCAGCCAGACCCCAGCGAACACCGGGGAGCTGTTTTTT. Encoded protein: CASSQTPANTGELFF.

This rearrangement joins TRBV2 to TRBJ2-3; D is possibly TRBD2 (5 bases). Between the trimmed V and J ends, which lost 6 bases and 2 bases, there was a span of 15 bases. The CDR3 is 15 amino acids. Per the germline V gene, CDR1 is SNHLY and CDR2 is FYNNEI. In nucleotides, the CDR3 is TGTGCCAGCAGCGAAAGAGGGTTTGTCACAGATACGCAGTATTTT. This codes for CASSERGFVTDTQYF.

This chain links TRBV10-1 with TRBJ2-1; 7 bases are a match to TRBD2. Germline V gives CDR1 WNHNN, CDR2 SYGVQD (reference sequence). The CDR3 consists of 14 residues. With V trimmed by 4 bases and J by 7 bases, 7 bases remained unmatched. This CDR3 is CASSGSGGRNEQFF. CDR3 nucleotide sequence: TGCGCCAGCAGTGGGTCGGGGGGTCGGAATGAGCAGTTCTTC.

This clone was seen once. The rearrangement links TRBV5-4 to TRBJ1-2; tentatively, D is TRBD1 (6 bases). CDR1 and CDR2 (germline): SGHNT, YYREEE (reference sequence). There are 13 residues in the CDR3. V gave up 0 bases and J gave up 8 bases, with 11 bases separating them. The CDR3 DNA reads TGTGCCAGCAGCTTGGCTGGGGGCGCGGGCTACACCTTC. It yields the protein CASSLAGGAGYTF. Filled out from reference TRBV5-4 and TRBJ1-2, the complete variable domain reads ETGVTQSPTHLIKTRGQQVTLRCSSQSGHNTVSWYQQALGQGPQFIFQYYREEENGRGNFPPRFSGLQFPNYSSELNVNALELDDSALYLCASSLAGGAGYTFGSGTRLTVV.

V is TRBV5-6 and J is TRBJ1-2; D unclear. This CDR3 contains 15 residues. Germline loops: CDR1 SGHDT, CDR2 YYEEEE. Trimming stripped 3 bases from V and 2 bases from J, with 14 bases between. The CDR3 DNA sequence: TGTGCCAGCAGCTCGGCGGGAGGGCTGAACTATGGCTACACCTTC. Translating it yields CASSSAGGLNYGYTF. Drawing the rest from reference TRBV5-6 and TRBJ1-2, the complete variable domain is DAGVTQSPTHLIKTRGQQVTLRCSPKSGHDTVSWYQQALGQGPQFIFQYYEEEERQRGNFPDRFSGHQFPNYSSELNVNALLLGDSALYLCASSSAGGLNYGYTFGSGTRLTVV.

The chain recombines TRBV4-3 with TRBJ2-3; D gene uncertain. CDR3 length equals 15 residues. Between the trimmed V and J ends, which lost 4 bases and 6 bases, there was a span of 17 bases. In germline, CDR1 is LGHNA, CDR2 YSLEER. CDR3 in amino acids: CASSRSTLLMDTQYF. CDR3 bases: TGCGCCAGCAGCCGAAGCACTCTCCTGATGGATACGCAGTATTTT.

The rearrangement joins TRBV5-6 to TRBJ1-2; D may be TRBD1 (6 bases). Germline-derived CDR1 and CDR2 are SGHDT and YYEEEE. Trimming removed 4 bases at V and 4 bases at J, with 14 bases between. This CDR3 spans 14 amino acids. For the CDR3, the DNA is TGTGCCAGCAGCCCACCGGGACACACCTATGGCTACACCTTC. Its protein is CASSPPGHTYGYTF. The variable domain in full, with the rest retrieved from reference TRBV5-6 and TRBJ1-2, is DAGVTQSPTHLIKTRGQQVTLRCSPKSGHDTVSWYQQALGQGPQFIFQYYEEEERQRGNFPDRFSGHQFPNYSSELNVNALLLGDSALYLCASSPPGHTYGYTFGSGTRLTVV.

This rearrangement joins TRBV5-1 to TRBJ2-7; D ambiguous. Per germline, CDR1 SGHRS and CDR2 YFSETQ. V shed 4 bases and J shed 6 bases, with 14 bases lying between them. This CDR3 contains 13 residues. The CDR3 nucleotides are TGCGCCAGCAGCCCCCTCCCAGGAACCGAGCAGTACTTC. This sequence encodes CASSPLPGTEQYF.